The rows below give T cell receptor beta chains drawn from one sample of a study of CD8+ T cells in alopecia areata. Using immunoSEQ multiplex PCR, the repertoire was profiled, and TCRdb retains in-frame clones only, with some absent. The data contain around 160,000 clones, around 47% of them singletons. The sequencing input was CD4+ T cells sorted from blood. Receptor source: a human donor with alopecia areata. Each CDR3 is given with its conserved first and last residue. The D gene is left open where the match is weak. Where a row states a size, it is once, few, many or the class of an expanded clone; other rows omit it.

clone_size | j_call | d_call | v_call | cdr3_length | cdr3_nt | cdr3_aa
few | TRBJ2-5 | TRBD1 | TRBV7-3 | 14 | TGTGCCAGCTCACAGGGGGCCGGGGGGGAGACCCAGTACTTC | CASSQGAGGETQYF
NA | TRBJ2-2 | TRBD1 | TRBV7-2 | 17 | TGTGCCAGCAGCTTAGGGGCCGGGACAGGGAACACCGGGGAGCTGTTTTTT | CASSLGAGTGNTGELFF
few | TRBJ1-4 | NA | TRBV29-1 | 13 | TGCAGCGTTTCTTTCGGAGGCGGTGAAAAACTGTTTTTT | CSVSFGGGEKLFF
few | TRBJ1-4 | NA | TRBV29-1 | 13 | TGCAGCGTTGATTCGGGGTCTGGGGAAAAACTGTTTTTT | CSVDSGSGEKLFF
NA | TRBJ2-7 | NA | TRBV29-1 | 14 | TGCAGCGTTGAGGTACGGAAAAGCTCCTACGAGCAGTACTTC | CSVEVRKSSYEQYF
few | TRBJ2-5 | NA | TRBV20-1 | 10 | TGCAGTGCCACAGGGGAGACCCAGTACTTC | CSATGETQYF
NA | TRBJ2-6 | TRBD1 | TRBV5-1 | 17 | TGCGCCAGCAGCCGAACGGGACAGGGTTCAGGGGCCAACGTCCTGACTTTC | CASSRTGQGSGANVLTF
NA | TRBJ2-1 | NA | TRBV11-2 | 16 | TGTGCCAGCAGCAGCCCCTTGGGGCAGCTAACCGGTGAGCAGTTCTTC | CASSSPLGQLTGEQFF
NA | TRBJ2-7 | TRBD1 | TRBV6-5 | 15 | TGTGCCAGCAGTTACGGCCACACAGGGGCGGAGGAGCAGTACTTC | CASSYGHTGAEEQYF
few | TRBJ2-3 | NA | TRBV30 | 12 | TGTGCCTGGAGCACAGGCGTCCATACGCAGTATTTT | CAWSTGVHTQYF
NA | TRBJ2-3 | NA | TRBV29-1 | 12 | TGCAGCGTTGCGGTAGCCCCAGATACGCAGTATTTT | CSVAVAPDTQYF
few | TRBJ1-1 | NA | TRBV7-3 | 14 | TGTGCCAGCAGATATGGGACGGCGAACACTGAAGCTTTCTTT | CASRYGTANTEAFF
NA | TRBJ2-1 | NA | TRBV28 | 12 | TGTGCCAGCAGTTTCGGGGTCCGGGAGCAGTTCTTC | CASSFGVREQFF
NA | TRBJ2-1 | TRBD2 | TRBV5-1 | 15 | TGCGCCAGCAGCACGAAGGGCGGGAGGGTGGATGAGCAGTTCTTC | CASSTKGGRVDEQFF
NA | TRBJ1-1 | TRBD1 | TRBV29-1 | 13 | TGCAGCGTTCGGACAGGGTCTAACACTGAAGCTTTCTTT | CSVRTGSNTEAFF
NA | TRBJ2-5 | NA | TRBV5-1 | 16 | TGCGCCAGCAGCAAAGGGACGATACGTGGAGGAGAGACCCAGTACTTC | CASSKGTIRGGETQYF
few | TRBJ2-5 | NA | TRBV29-1 | 13 | TGCAGCACCGTGGGAGCGTTCCAAGAGACCCAGTACTTC | CSTVGAFQETQYF
few | TRBJ2-3 | TRBD2 | TRBV6-5 | 15 | TGTGCCAGCAGCCTCCTAGCGGGCTCCACAGATACGCAGTATTTT | CASSLLAGSTDTQYF
NA | TRBJ2-5 | NA | TRBV30 | 11 | TGTGCCTGGAGTGTATCGGAGACCCAGTACTTC | CAWSVSETQYF
NA | TRBJ2-7 | TRBD2 | TRBV19 | 14 | TGTGCCAGTAGGCCTAGCGGGAGTATCTACGAGCAGTACTTC | CASRPSGSIYEQYF
NA | TRBJ2-1 | TRBD1 | TRBV19 | 14 | TGTGCCAGTAGTATACAGGGGGCTTACAATGAGCAGTTCTTC | CASSIQGAYNEQFF
few | TRBJ2-7 | NA | TRBV28 | 12 | TGTGCCAGCAGCTATGGACCCTACGAGCAGTACTTC | CASSYGPYEQYF
NA | TRBJ2-7 | NA | TRBV4-1 | 15 | TGCGCCAGCAGCCAAGATGGGGGAGAAACCTACGAGCAGTACTTC | CASSQDGGETYEQYF
few | TRBJ2-5 | TRBD2 | TRBV7-9 | 17 | TGTGCCAGCAGCTTAGCGGGGGGACTAGCGGCCCAAGAGACCCAGTACTTC | CASSLAGGLAAQETQYF
NA | TRBJ2-1 | NA | TRBV9 | 14 | TGTGCCAGCAGCGTAGTTACTTCCTACAATGAGCAGTTCTTC | CASSVVTSYNEQFF
few | TRBJ2-7 | TRBD2 | TRBV5-1 | 16 | TGCGCCAGCAGCTTGGACAGCGGGAACGTCGGGATCGAGCAGTACTTC | CASSLDSGNVGIEQYF
NA | TRBJ1-2 | TRBD1 | TRBV14 | 13 | TGTGCCAGCAGCAGGGACAGCACCTATGGCTACACCTTC | CASSRDSTYGYTF
NA | TRBJ2-7 | NA | TRBV4-1 | 16 | TGCGCCAGCAGCCAAGACCGGGCATACACGGACCACGAGCAGTACTTC | CASSQDRAYTDHEQYF
NA | TRBJ2-7 | TRBD1 | TRBV6-5 | 12 | TGTGCCAGCCGGGGACAGGGCCACGAGCAGTACTTC | CASRGQGHEQYF
NA | TRBJ2-1 | NA | TRBV5-1 | 14 | TGCGCCAGCAGCTTGGGCAACAGTTACAATGAGCAGTTCTTC | CASSLGNSYNEQFF
NA | TRBJ2-5 | TRBD1 | TRBV5-1 | 14 | TGCGCCAGCTCTGCCCGGGGACAGGGAGAGACCCAGTACTTC | CASSARGQGETQYF
NA | TRBJ1-5 | NA | TRBV29-1 | 16 | TGCAGCGTTGAAGGCGCCTGGAGGACAGGCAATCAGCCCCAGCATTTT | CSVEGAWRTGNQPQHF
few | TRBJ2-5 | NA | TRBV7-3 | 13 | TGTGCCAGCAGCCGCACAACTCAAGAGACCCAGTACTTC | CASSRTTQETQYF
NA | TRBJ2-1 | NA | TRBV29-1 | 15 | TGCAGCGTTGAAGATCCAGGGGCGGGTTACAATGAGCAGTTCTTC | CSVEDPGAGYNEQFF
NA | TRBJ1-3 | NA | TRBV28 | 14 | TGTGCCAGCAGGGTCGGGAAGTCTGGAAACACCATATATTTT | CASRVGKSGNTIYF
once | TRBJ2-1 | NA | TRBV5-6 | 18 | TGTGCCAGCGGTAACCCAGGACTAGCGACAGGGGGCTACAATGAGCAGTTCTTC | CASGNPGLATGGYNEQFF
few | TRBJ1-5 | TRBD1 | TRBV23-1 | 14 | TGCGCCAGCAGTCACCCCACAGGGGACCAGCCCCAGCATTTT | CASSHPTGDQPQHF
NA | TRBJ2-5 | TRBD2 | TRBV11-2 | 14 | TGTGCCAGCAGCTTTGGTAGCGGGAGGGAGACCCAGTACTTC | CASSFGSGRETQYF
NA | TRBJ2-4 | NA | TRBV6-6 | 16 | TGTGCCAGCAGTTATCCTACCCTGGACGCCAAAAACATTCAGTACTTC | CASSYPTLDAKNIQYF
NA | TRBJ2-2 | NA | TRBV28 | 14 | TGTGCCAGCAGCCGACTGAAGAACACCGGGGAGCTGTTTTTT | CASSRLKNTGELFF
NA | TRBJ2-2 | NA | TRBV14 | 14 | TGTGCCAGCAGCCAATGGAGGGCCCCCGGGGAGCTGTTTTTT | CASSQWRAPGELFF
few | TRBJ2-6 | NA | TRBV29-1 | 14 | TGCAGCGTCGATGGGGGGGCAGGGGCCAACGTCCTGACTTTC | CSVDGGAGANVLTF
NA | TRBJ1-1 | NA | TRBV4-1 | 15 | TGCGCCAGCAGCCAAGATGGGCAGTTCGGAACTGAAGCTTTCTTT | CASSQDGQFGTEAFF